This T cell receptor beta chain was recorded in a study of T cells in Graves' hyperthyroidism and ophthalmopathy. Template material for amplifying TCR beta CDR3 regions consisted of RNA transcripts. Carried out on the TCR CDR3, a first-round RT-PCR used the HTBI primer set. Each CDR3 protein gets one entry after TCRdb re-called the multiplex PCR reads with MiXCR. In the table there are about 400,000 distinct CDR3 sequences, roughly 15% of which are singletons. This clonotype came up many times. Among ophthalmopathy patients, the Clinical Activity Score reached at least 3, the NOSPECS grade reached at least 4, and duration remained under 3 months. The TCR originated in a woman aged 60-75 years with Graves' ophthalmopathy. Sequencing was carried out using blood.

The CDR3 nucleotides are TGTGCCAGCAGCTTGCAGACAGCGGTCTCTGGAAACACCATATATTTT. Its translation is CASSLQTAVSGNTIYF. The genes are TRBV5-6 and TRBJ1-3, with D possibly being TRBD1 (5 bases). The V end was cut by 1 base, the J end by 0 bases, with 11 bases between. The germline CDR1 and CDR2 sequences are SGHDT and YYEEEE. There are 16 residues in the CDR3.